One sample yielded the 26 T cell receptor beta chains listed below, sequenced in a study of blood T cell repertoires in COVID-19. This table comes from immunoSEQ multiplex PCR, and its TCRdb copy is limited to in-frame clones, with some not included. The sample consists of around 68,000 clones, roughly 80% of them appearing once. The specimen sequenced was peripheral blood. The receptors come from a human donor in a cohort sampled during active COVID-19.

The chain employs TRBV2 and TRBJ1-2; unclear D gene. In germline, CDR1 is SNHLY, CDR2 FYNNEI. The germline V and J ends were trimmed by 4 bases and 4 bases, with 10 bases remaining between them. CDR3 length equals 13 residues. CDR3 DNA sequence: TGTGCCAGCAGTGGGCAGGTATCCTATGGCTACACCTTC. Its protein is CASSGQVSYGYTF.

A single count supports this clone. The V and J genes are TRBV6-6 and TRBJ2-7, with D tentatively TRBD1 (6 bases). Deletions cut 6 bases from V and 4 bases from J, with 13 bases between. The CDR3 has 13 residues. From germline, CDR1 is MNHNY and CDR2 SVGAGI (reference sequence). CDR3 region: CASSPDSVYEQYV. For the CDR3, the DNA is TGTGCCAGCAGCCCGGACAGTGTATACGAGCAGTACGTC.

The rearrangement links TRBV29-1 to TRBJ2-3; perhaps TRBD1 as D (6 bases). V was cut by 6 bases and J by 11 bases, with 21 bases left in between. Germline CDR1 is SQVTM and CDR2 is ANQGSEA. The CDR3 runs 13 residues. The CDR3: CSVTGTVRPMQYF. CDR3 in DNA: TGCAGCGTCACAGGGACGGTACGACCGATGCAGTATTTT.

This clone has a single count. This chain joins TRBV19 and TRBJ1-6; TRBD1 agrees at 7 bases. The CDR3 extends over 15 amino acids. CDR1 is LNHDA and CDR2 is SQIVND in the germline V gene (reference sequence). V was clipped by 7 bases and J by 6 bases; unmatched bases: 9. In nucleotides, the CDR3 is TGTGCCAGTACTCCAGGACAGGCGGGTAATTCACCCCTCCACTTT. Its translation: CASTPGQAGNSPLHF.

This clone was seen a few times. The rearrangement uses TRBV19 and TRBJ2-6; TRBD2 agrees at 10 bases. Germline trimming cut 6 bases from V and 4 bases from J; bases unmatched to any gene: 12. This CDR3 is built from 18 residues. Germline V gene data show CDR1 as LNHDA and CDR2 as SQIVND (reference sequence). CDR3 nucleotides: TGTGCCAGTAGACGGGCTAGCGGGAGTGCAAGGGGGGCCAACGTCCTGACTTTC. This codes for CASRRASGSARGANVLTF.

The V call is TRBV5-4, the J call TRBJ2-7; D not resolved. The V gene's germline CDR1 is SGHNT and CDR2 YYREEE (reference sequence). Trimming removed 4 bases at V and 0 bases at J, with 8 bases between. The CDR3 loop spans 13 amino acids. The CDR3 nucleotides are TGTGCCAGCAGCGCTGACAACTCCTACGAGCAGTACGTC. Protein product: CASSADNSYEQYV.

The chain joins TRBV19 to TRBJ2-5; 8 bases map to TRBD2. Trimming cost V 1 base and J 1 base; bases outside gene matches: 5. CDR3 length equals 16 residues. In germline, CDR1 is LNHDA, CDR2 SQIVND (reference sequence). In DNA form, the CDR3 reads TGTGCCAGTAGTATAGCTGGGCGGGGGGTCCAAGAGACCCAGTACTTC. Protein product: CASSIAGRGVQETQYF.

The V and J genes are TRBV18 and TRBJ2-3; 9 bases are a match to TRBD2. This CDR3 is 14 amino acids long. After removal of 6 bases from V and 6 bases from J, the junction contained 7 bases not matched to a gene. Germline-derived CDR1 and CDR2 are KGHSH and LQKENI. This CDR3 reads CASSAGGGSDTQYF. In DNA form, the CDR3 reads TGTGCCAGCTCCGCGGGGGGGGGCTCGGATACGCAGTATTTT.

The rearrangement links TRBV6-6 to TRBJ1-2, with 8 bases that match TRBD1. Per germline, CDR1 MNHNY and CDR2 SVGAGI (reference sequence). V lost 7 bases to trimming and J lost 1 base; unmatched junction nucleotides: 5. The CDR3 is made up of 14 amino acids. Written as DNA, the CDR3 is TGTGCCAGCAACCTACAGGGGGGTAACTATGGCTACACCTTC. Translating gives CASNLQGGNYGYTF.

This chain links TRBV11-2 with TRBJ2-1, with 7 nucleotides matching TRBD1. The V gene's germline CDR1 is SGHAT and CDR2 FQNNGV. V was clipped by 1 base and J by 4 bases; unmatched bases: 7. The CDR3 loop spans 16 amino acids. The CDR3 DNA sequence: TGTGCCAGCAGCTTAGTTGCGACAGGGCCTTACAATGAGCAGTTCTTC. Amino acid sequence: CASSLVATGPYNEQFF. The full variable domain, in which reference TRBV11-2 and TRBJ2-1 provide the parts outside the CDR3, is EAGVAQSPRYKIIEKRQSVAFWCNPISGHATLYWYQQILGQGPKLLIQFQNNGVVDDSQLPKDRFSAERLKGVDSTLKIQPAKLEDSAVYLCASSLVATGPYNEQFFGPGTRLTVL.

The chain has TRBV19 and TRBJ1-5; D perhaps matches TRBD1 (6 bases). In germline, CDR1 is LNHDA, CDR2 SQIVND (reference sequence). V lost 8 bases to trimming and J lost 7 bases, with 18 bases between them. This CDR3 spans 14 amino acids. The CDR3 spells CASAPGGGGQPQHF. The CDR3 coding sequence is TGTGCCAGTGCCCCTGGGGGGGGCGGGCAGCCCCAGCATTTT. Variable domain in full (rest from reference TRBV19 and TRBJ1-5): DGGITQSPKYLFRKEGQNVTLSCEQNLNHDAMYWYRQDPGQGLRLIYYSQIVNDFQKGDIAEGYSVSREKKESFPLTVTSAQKNPTAFYLCASAPGGGGQPQHFGDGTRLSIL.

This sequence joins TRBV2 and TRBJ2-5; 8 bases agree with TRBD2. CDR3 length equals 14 residues. Germline V CDR1 and CDR2: SNHLY, FYNNEI. Unmatched junction bases numbered 10, after V lost 8 bases and J lost 5 bases. CDR3 nucleotide sequence: TGTGCCAGCCGAAGGACTAGCATAGGGGAGACCCAGTACTTC. Residues: CASRRTSIGETQYF.

V and J are TRBV7-7 and TRBJ2-2; 10 nucleotides agree with TRBD2. The CDR3 totals 16 residues. Germline V lookup: CDR1 SSHAT, CDR2 FNYEAQ (reference sequence). The V and J ends lost 5 bases and 5 bases, in that order; junction bases with no gene match: 8. The CDR3 is CASSLRLAGGTGELFF. The CDR3 DNA reads as TGTGCCAGCAGCCTTCGACTAGCGGGCGGGACCGGGGAGCTGTTTTTT.

V usage is TRBV3-1 (or the pseudogene TRBV3-2) and J usage is TRBJ1-6; D gene ambiguous. Looked up from germline, CDR1 is LGHDT and CDR2 is YNNKEL (reference sequence). CDR3 length: 15 residues. V was cut by 5 bases and J by 6 bases, with 14 bases left in between. The CDR3 here is CASSFQVPINSPLHF. The CDR3 coding sequence is TGTGCCAGCAGCTTTCAGGTTCCCATTAATTCACCCCTCCACTTT.

The chain uses TRBV5-4 and TRBJ2-5; 7 positions agree with TRBD1. V lost 5 bases and J lost 1; bases outside the gene matches: 8. Germline CDR1 and CDR2: SGHNT and YYREEE (reference sequence). The CDR3 covers 15 residues. Written as DNA, the CDR3 is TGTGCCAGCAGGGATTGGGACAGCCTCCAAGAGACCCAGTACTTC. Translated: CASRDWDSLQETQYF.

The V and J genes are TRBV28 and TRBJ2-3, with D maybe TRBD1 (5 bases). Germline loops: CDR1 MDHEN, CDR2 SYDVKM. V gave up 6 bases and J gave up 5 bases, with 6 bases separating them. There are 11 residues in the CDR3. This CDR3 reads CASRDKDTQYF. DNA for the CDR3: TGTGCCAGCAGGGACAAAGATACGCAGTATTTT.

V is TRBV7-9 and J is TRBJ2-2, with 7 bases fitting TRBD1. The V gene's germline CDR1 is SEHNR and CDR2 FQNEAQ (reference sequence). J lost 6 bases, V lost 2 bases, and 9 bases had no gene match. The CDR3 spans 16 residues. The CDR3 is CASSLFGTDGPGELFF. Here the CDR3 DNA reads TGTGCCAGCAGCTTATTTGGGACAGATGGTCCCGGGGAGCTGTTTTTT.

This clone was picked up one time. The V call is TRBV5-5, the J call TRBJ1-1, with D perhaps matching TRBD1 (5 bases). The CDR3 has 14 amino acids. In germline, CDR1 is SGHKS, CDR2 YYEKEE (reference sequence). V lost 0 bases to trimming and J lost 1 base, with 7 bases between them. The CDR3 sequence: CASSLVDKNTEAFF. DNA for the CDR3: TGTGCCAGCAGCTTGGTGGACAAGAACACTGAAGCTTTCTTT.

This clone showed up just a few times. The V gene is TRBV19, the J gene TRBJ2-7; D is unresolved. The CDR3 covers 15 residues. The germline V gene encodes CDR1 LNHDA and CDR2 SQIVND (reference sequence). Trimming stripped 3 bases from V and 2 bases from J, with 14 bases between. The CDR3, as DNA: TGTGCCAGTAGTATGGGCCAGGCCTTTACCTACGAGCAGTACTTC. Encoded protein: CASSMGQAFTYEQYF. Full variable domain (rest looked up from reference TRBV19 and TRBJ2-7): DGGITQSPKYLFRKEGQNVTLSCEQNLNHDAMYWYRQDPGQGLRLIYYSQIVNDFQKGDIAEGYSVSREKKESFPLTVTSAQKNPTAFYLCASSMGQAFTYEQYFGPGTRLTVT.

The J gene is TRBJ2-3, the V gene TRBV28; the D gene is possibly TRBD1 (6 bases). In germline, CDR1 is MDHEN, CDR2 SYDVKM. Trimming took 10 bases from V and 2 from J, leaving 10 bases between them. The CDR3 spans 12 residues. CDR3 coding DNA: TGTGCCACCCGGACAGACACAGATACGCAGTATTTT. Its protein product is CATRTDTDTQYF.

V is TRBV7-9 and J is TRBJ2-3; possibly TRBD2 for D (5 bases). This CDR3 has 15 residues. Trimming pared 2 bases from V and 2 bases from J, leaving 11 bases between. Germline V gives CDR1 SEHNR, CDR2 FQNEAQ (reference sequence). Here the CDR3 DNA reads TGTGCCAGCAGCTTAAGGGAGACTAACACAGATACGCAGTATTTT. This translates into CASSLRETNTDTQYF.

The genes are TRBV11-2 and TRBJ2-6; 9 nucleotides match TRBD2. CDR3 size: 18 residues. Germline loops: CDR1 SGHAT, CDR2 FQNNGV. The V and J ends lost 3 bases and 0 bases, in that order; junction bases with no gene match: 6. CDR3 loop: CASSFGLAGSSGANVLTF. For the CDR3, the DNA is TGTGCCAGCAGCTTTGGGCTAGCGGGGAGCTCTGGGGCCAACGTCCTGACTTTC.

The chain couples TRBV21-1 to TRBJ2-7; the D call TRBD1 from the table was never checked on the DNA. TRBV21-1 is assigned pseudogene status. This CDR3 is 16 amino acids long. This CDR3 is CASSKGGTGGRGEQYF. CDR3 in DNA: TGTGCCAGCAGCAAAGGTGGGACAGGGGGCAGGGGCGAGCAGTACTTC.

J is TRBJ2-1 and V is TRBV19, with D possibly being TRBD1 (6 bases). Germline CDR1 LNHDA, CDR2 SQIVND (reference sequence). The CDR3 sequence is 18 residues long. Trimming cost V 3 bases and J 0 bases, with 18 bases left between them. The CDR3, as DNA: TGTGCCAGTAGTATCGTGGGGGCCCAACTCAGCTCCTACAATGAGCAGTTCTTC. Translated, it gives CASSIVGAQLSSYNEQFF.

This chain joins TRBV27 and TRBJ2-7, with TRBD2 matching over 7 bases. Losses at the gene ends were 6 bases for V and 3 bases for J; bases not matched to a gene: 11. From germline, CDR1 is MNHEY and CDR2 SMNVEV (reference sequence). CDR3 length equals 15 residues. CDR3 region: CASSRGVAGFYEQYF. CDR3 nucleotides: TGTGCCAGCAGCCGCGGGGTAGCGGGTTTCTACGAGCAGTACTTC.

This clone was seen only a few times. The chain combines TRBV18 with TRBJ1-3; 8 bases line up with TRBD1. Germline lookup yields CDR1 KGHSH and CDR2 LQKENI. After removal of 3 bases from V and 3 bases from J, the junction contained 7 bases not matched to a gene. The CDR3 length is 16 residues. The CDR3 sequence is CASSPTTGGGGNTIYF. Written as DNA, the CDR3 is TGTGCCAGCTCACCGACAACAGGGGGAGGTGGAAACACCATATATTTT.